This is a list of T cell receptor beta chains from one sample in a study of T cells in Graves' hyperthyroidism and ophthalmopathy. TCRdb reprocessed the multiplex PCR reads with MiXCR, giving one entry per CDR3 protein. The table shows about 640,000 distinct CDR3 sequences, with about a fifth occurring only once. What was sequenced was blood. The receptors were gathered from a man younger than 40 with Graves' ophthalmopathy. Both conserved end residues are part of each CDR3. D genes are given only for firm matches. Size values are once, few and many counts, or a class for expanded clones, and some rows have none.

TRBJ2-1	TRBV19	few	TRBD1	CASSKQGADNEQFF	TGTGCCAGTAGTAAGCAGGGGGCGGACAATGAGCAGTTCTTC
TRBJ1-3	TRBV6-6	.	.	CASSYSQVAGNTIYF	TGTGCCAGCAGTTACTCGCAAGTGGCTGGAAACACCATATATTTT
TRBJ1-5	TRBV11-2	many	.	CASSLDVHNQPQHF	TGTGCCAGCAGCTTAGATGTGCACAATCAGCCCCAGCATTTT
TRBJ2-1	TRBV5-1	many	TRBD2	CASSSAGLAGGNEQFF	TGCGCCAGCAGCTCAGCCGGACTAGCGGGAGGCAATGAGCAGTTCTTC
TRBJ2-1	TRBV20-1	many	TRBD2	CSLSGLAGEQFF	TGCAGCCTAAGTGGGCTAGCGGGGGAGCAGTTCTTC
TRBJ2-6	TRBV18	.	.	CASFGLRSSGANVLTF	TGTGCCAGCTTCGGGCTCCGAAGCTCTGGGGCCAACGTCCTGACTTTC
TRBJ1-2	TRBV6-5	.	.	CASSYQGGGGYTF	TGTGCCAGCAGTTACCAAGGGGGAGGTGGCTACACCTTC
TRBJ2-1	TRBV11-3	.	TRBD2	CASSVSTSSGYEQFF	TGTGCCAGCAGCGTCTCGACTAGCTCGGGGTATGAGCAGTTCTTC
TRBJ2-2	TRBV5-1	.	.	CASSPSRGRGGELFF	TGCGCCAGCAGCCCCAGCAGGGGCAGGGGCGGGGAGCTGTTTTTT
TRBJ2-1	TRBV11-3	few	.	CASSLDQDSSYNEQFF	TGTGCCAGCAGCTTAGATCAGGATAGCTCCTACAATGAGCAGTTCTTC
TRBJ2-7	TRBV28	many	.	CASSGHRERHSTYEQYF	TGTGCCAGCAGCGGTCACAGGGAGCGGCATTCCACCTACGAGCAGTACTTC
TRBJ2-2	TRBV2	.	TRBD2	CASRRGRGRASGELFF	TGTGCCAGCAGGAGGGGTCGCGGGAGGGCCAGCGGGGAGCTGTTTTTT
TRBJ1-5	TRBV5-1	few	TRBD1	CASSSDPDRGVASNQPQHF	TGCGCCAGCTCCTCCGACCCGGACAGGGGGGTTGCCAGCAATCAGCCCCAGCATTTT
TRBJ2-7	TRBV28	many	.	CASSLGDINSYEQYF	TGTGCCAGCAGTTTAGGAGACATCAACTCCTACGAGCAGTACTTC
TRBJ2-5	TRBV24-1	few	.	CATSDPRRNQETQYF	TGTGCCACCAGTGACCCTAGACGGAACCAAGAGACCCAGTACTTC
TRBJ2-1	TRBV28	.	.	CASSSAGWNNEQFF	TGTGCCAGCAGTTCAGCTGGGTGGAACAATGAGCAGTTCTTC
TRBJ2-1	TRBV10-3	once	.	CAISVGGTYNEQFF	TGTGCCATCAGCGTGGGGGGAACCTACAATGAGCAGTTCTTC
TRBJ2-1	TRBV29-1	.	TRBD1	CSAEAGTGYNERFF	TGCAGCGCGGAAGCCGGGACAGGGTACAATGAGCGGTTCTTC
TRBJ2-5	TRBV7-2	.	TRBD1	CASSLATGGASETQYF	TGTGCCAGCAGCTTAGCGACAGGGGGGGCCTCGGAGACCCAGTACTTC
TRBJ1-5	TRBV12-3/TRBV12-4	many	.	CASSSGQGNNQPQHF	TGTGCCAGCAGTTCAGGGCAGGGGAACAATCAGCCCCAGCATTTT
TRBJ1-3	TRBV3-1	few	.	CASSQYLQGSSGNTIYF	TGTGCCAGCAGCCAATACCTACAGGGATCCTCTGGAAACACCATATATTTT
TRBJ2-2	TRBV7-9	.	.	CASSLFSAETGELFF	TGTGCCAGCAGCTTATTCTCCGCCGAAACCGGGGAGCTGTTTTTT
TRBJ2-3	TRBV7-2	once	.	CASSLASTTSTDTQYF	TGTGCCAGCAGCTTAGCCTCGACTACTAGCACAGATACGCAGTATTTT
TRBJ2-7	TRBV28	few	.	CASSAFNEQYF	TGTGCCAGCAGTGCTTTTAACGAGCAGTACTTC
TRBJ2-4	TRBV6-1	.	TRBD2	CASSRGLAGGNQNIQYF	TGTGCCAGCAGTCGGGGACTAGCGGGAGGGAATCAAAACATTCAGTACTTC
TRBJ2-7	TRBV4-1	.	TRBD1	CASAGTGSYEQYF	TGCGCCAGCGCCGGGACAGGGTCCTACGAGCAGTACTTC
TRBJ2-7	TRBV6-1	few	.	CASSKTGLREQYF	TGTGCCAGCAGTAAGACGGGATTACGAGAGCAGTACTTC
TRBJ2-1	TRBV6-1	few	TRBD2	CASSSKRTSGPNEQFF	TGTGCCAGCAGTTCCAAGCGCACTAGCGGGCCCAATGAGCAGTTCTTC
TRBJ2-1	TRBV11-2	few	.	CASGTDGRERAEQFF	TGTGCCAGCGGAACAGACGGGAGAGAGAGGGCTGAGCAGTTCTTC
TRBJ2-7	TRBV7-9	few	TRBD1	CASSIPRTGGLNEQYF	TGTGCCAGCAGCATACCTCGGACAGGGGGCCTGAACGAGCAGTACTTC
TRBJ2-5	TRBV4-1	.	.	CASSRWQKETQYF	TGCGCCAGCAGCCGGTGGCAGAAAGAGACCCAGTACTTC
TRBJ2-5	TRBV28	few	.	CASTRRGGETQYF	TGTGCCAGCACCCGGAGGGGCGGGGAGACCCAGTACTTC
TRBJ2-4	TRBV5-1	.	.	CASSSPQLARNIQYF	TGCGCCAGCAGCTCCCCACAGCTAGCCAGAAACATTCAGTACTTC
TRBJ1-1	TRBV6-2/TRBV6-3	few	.	CASSFWLNTEAFF	TGTGCCAGCAGTTTTTGGCTGAACACTGAAGCTTTCTTT
TRBJ2-2	TRBV11-2	.	.	CASSPSLAGELFF	TGTGCCAGCAGCCCGTCCCTAGCCGGGGAGCTGTTTTTT
TRBJ1-2	TRBV2	many	.	CASPDMRLEHGYTF	TGTGCCAGCCCTGACATGAGACTCGAGCATGGCTACACCTTC
TRBJ2-3	TRBV20-1	.	TRBD2	CSARQGLAGVDTQYF	TGCAGTGCTAGACAGGGACTAGCGGGAGTGGATACGCAGTATTTT
TRBJ2-5	TRBV18	.	.	CASSSNTGQETQYF	TGTGCCAGCTCATCGAACACAGGGCAAGAGACCCAGTACTTC
TRBJ1-1	TRBV10-3	.	TRBD1	CAISTDRGPYEAFF	TGTGCCATCAGTACGGACAGGGGGCCATATGAAGCTTTCTTT
TRBJ2-2	TRBV3-1	many	TRBD2	CASSQGTSGRGELFF	TGTGCCAGCAGCCAAGGAACTAGCGGGCGCGGGGAGCTGTTTTTT
TRBJ1-2	TRBV11-2	many	TRBD1	CASSPSAGTVYGYTF	TGTGCCAGCAGCCCATCCGCCGGGACAGTCTATGGCTACACCTTC
TRBJ2-5	TRBV6-1	once	.	CASMGGMGQETQYF	TGTGCCAGCATGGGCGGGATGGGGCAAGAGACCCAGTACTTC
TRBJ2-7	TRBV3-1	many	.	CASSQVGPYEQYF	TGTGCCAGCAGCCAAGTAGGCCCCTACGAGCAGTACTTC
TRBJ2-3	TRBV12-3/TRBV12-4	.	.	CASRRTTDTQYF	TGTGCCAGCAGGCGGACCACAGATACGCAGTATTTT
TRBJ2-7	TRBV7-2	few	TRBD2	CASSYLAGGRDEQYF	TGTGCCAGCAGCTACCTAGCGGGGGGTCGGGACGAGCAGTACTTC
TRBJ2-1	TRBV7-2	.	.	CASSFNRFYNEQFF	TGTGCCAGCAGCTTCAACCGTTTTTACAATGAGCAGTTCTTC
TRBJ2-7	TRBV7-2	few	.	CASSITGMNEQYF	TGTGCCAGCAGCATTACAGGGATGAACGAGCAGTACTTC
TRBJ1-1	TRBV30	few	.	CAWRSTGFTEAFF	TGTGCCTGGAGGTCTACAGGGTTCACTGAAGCTTTCTTT
TRBJ2-7	TRBV6-1	few	TRBD2	CASSNVGLAGGGLPYEQYF	TGTGCCAGCAGTAACGTGGGACTAGCGGGAGGCGGGCTCCCCTACGAGCAGTACTTC
TRBJ1-1	TRBV6-1	many	.	CASRRENTEAFF	TGTGCCAGCAGGCGGGAGAACACTGAAGCTTTCTTT
TRBJ2-7	TRBV3-1	.	.	CASSHAGRYEQYF	TGTGCCAGCAGCCATGCCGGACGTTACGAGCAGTACTTC
TRBJ2-7	TRBV6-2/TRBV6-3	.	.	CASSELPKSYEQYF	TGTGCCAGCAGCGAACTCCCTAAATCCTACGAGCAGTACTTC
TRBJ2-7	TRBV3-1	.	.	CASSQAPNMVPYEQYF	TGTGCCAGCAGCCAAGCACCCAATATGGTCCCCTACGAGCAGTACTTC
TRBJ1-5	TRBV6-1	.	.	CASSSIGFSGNQPQHF	TGTGCCAGCAGTTCTATTGGATTTTCGGGCAATCAGCCCCAGCATTTT
TRBJ2-7	TRBV3-1	many	TRBD1	CASSRDRDSSYEQYF	TGTGCCAGCAGCCGCGACCGGGACAGCTCCTACGAGCAGTACTTC
TRBJ1-6	TRBV10-2	.	.	CASRMNRNSPLHF	TGCGCCAGCAGAATGAACCGTAATTCACCCCTCCACTTT
TRBJ1-1	TRBV6-1	few	.	CASRVPGVEAFF	TGTGCCAGCAGGGTCCCGGGGGTTGAAGCTTTCTTT
TRBJ2-7	TRBV28	many	TRBD2	CASSSLAGSGREQYF	TGTGCCAGCAGTTCACTAGCGGGAAGCGGGCGCGAGCAGTACTTC